One T cell receptor beta chain is described in this entry. The clone's antigen remains unknown. No base quality information exists; no much larger clone differs at one position. In the paper's terms, the treatment or condition label means: allogeneic hematopoietic cell transplantation with graft depleted of TCRalphabeta T cells and CD19 B cells. The transplant recipients were children given TCRalphabeta/CD19-depleted allogeneic hematopoietic cell grafts. Receptor amplification or capture employed PCR. The instrument was an Illumina HiSeq 2500. TCR libraries were prepared with molecular barcoding, using unique molecular identifiers to normalize TCRbeta repertoire quantification. TCRdb took the public reads, trimmed them with fastp at Q25, ran MiXCR for clone calling and kept in-frame beta chains. Duplicate CDR3 protein sequences are folded into a single record with the most common DNA and genes. The sample table lists hundreds of thousands of distinct CDR3 sequences, around 16% of them with a count of one. Jointly, the top ten make up about 41% of the sample.

This record belongs to a study of T-cell reconstitution after alpha-beta-depleted transplantation in children listed by TCRdb under 2016. Concerning the study at large: The study quantitatively tracked T-cell immune reconstitution after TCRalphabeta/CD19-depleted allogeneic hematopoietic cell transplantation in children using TCR repertoire profiling. The paper as a whole reports these results and caveats: In some patients, the high TCRbeta diversity seen at day 60 was put down to recipient T cells and intrathymic progenitors that had survived conditioning. Over subsequent months, a decline in hyperexpanded clone frequencies was noted, and after one year, T-cell counts and TCRbeta diversity were mostly ascribed to newly produced T cells. About two months after transplant, the apparently early recovery of alphabetaT-cell counts reportedly depended on just several hundred clones that had expanded rapidly and came from non-depleted graft cells.

Via the germline V gene, CDR1 is LGHNA and CDR2 YSLEER. V is reduced by 0 bases and J by 7 bases, leaving a spacing of 19 bases between them. The CDR3 has 17 amino acids, counting the end cysteine and phenylalanine. The CDR3 DNA has 51 bases and is translated from base 1. This receptor chain uses TRBV4-3 and TRBJ2-1; the D segment may tentatively be TRBD1 or TRBD2, each giving 5 matched bases. The sequence was obtained from a male patient between 2 and 10 years old who had a stem cell transplant for acute lymphoblastic leukemia, so the T cells may come from the graft donor. The specimen comprised PBMCs, mostly from graft donor cells, sampled 360 days after TCRalphabeta/CD19-depleted stem cell transplant. The nucleotide sequence is TGCGCCAGCAGCCAAGATCTTCTAGCAGGCTGGGGGAATGAGCAGTTCTTC. Its protein is CASSQDLLAGWGNEQFF.